This passage covers 13 T cell receptor beta chains from one sample sequenced in a study of blood T cell repertoires in COVID-19. The method was immunoSEQ multiplex PCR; TCRdb's version includes in-frame clones alone and lacks a portion of them. The sample carries over 150,000 clones, under 85% recorded once. The sequenced sample consisted of peripheral blood. The receptors were sampled from a man in his fifties or sixties with COVID-19, enrolled during active disease.

The chain recombines TRBV7-2 with TRBJ1-5; D is perhaps TRBD1 (6 bases). The germline V gene encodes CDR1 SGHTA and CDR2 FQGNSA. V was trimmed by 5 bases and J by 0 bases, leaving 11 bases between them. This CDR3 has 15 residues. The CDR3 reads CASSIGTTSNQPQHF. DNA of the CDR3: TGTGCCAGCAGCATCGGGACAACTAGCAATCAGCCCCAGCATTTT.

This clone was recorded once. The chain couples TRBV10-2 to TRBJ1-1, with unresolved D. This CDR3 is 15 amino acids long. Germline V gene lookup returns CDR1 WSHSY and CDR2 SAAADI. V shed 3 bases and J shed 1 base, with 12 bases lying between them. CDR3 DNA: TGCGCCAGCAGTGATAGAGACACCCCGAACACTGAAGCTTTCTTT. It yields the protein CASSDRDTPNTEAFF.

Worth noting for this clone: The sample has other DNA sequences that encode this CDR3 too. This chain links TRBV5-1 with TRBJ2-1, with TRBD2 matching 9 bases. The V gene's germline CDR1 is SGHRS and CDR2 YFSETQ. J was trimmed by 1 base and V by 2 bases; bases with no gene match: 1. There are 15 residues in the CDR3. The CDR3 spells CASSLSGGSYNEQFF. CDR3 sequence (DNA): TGCGCCAGCAGCTTAAGCGGGGGGTCCTACAATGAGCAGTTCTTC.

The chain combines TRBV5-1 with TRBJ2-1, with 12 bases that match TRBD2. The germline V gene encodes CDR1 SGHRS and CDR2 YFSETQ. The CDR3 contains 17 residues. V lost 4 bases, J lost 6 bases, and 11 bases stayed unmatched. The CDR3 region is CASSPLTSGSSPNEQFF. The CDR3 DNA reads TGCGCCAGCAGCCCCTTGACTAGCGGGAGTAGTCCCAATGAGCAGTTCTTC.

V usage is TRBV25-1 and J usage is TRBJ2-1, with 8 positions matching TRBD1. The CDR3 covers 17 residues. The V gene's germline CDR1 is MGHDK and CDR2 SYGVNS. Trimming at V came to 5 bases and at J to 0 bases, leaving 9 bases not matched to a gene. CDR3 in amino acids: CASSPTTGASSYNEQFF. CDR3 bases: TGTGCCAGCAGTCCTACGACAGGGGCGAGCTCCTACAATGAGCAGTTCTTC.

As regards this clone: Other DNA sequences from this sample encode an identical CDR3 as well. The chain recombines TRBV18 with TRBJ1-1; tentatively, D is TRBD1 (5 bases). The CDR3 covers 13 residues. Germline V gene data show CDR1 as KGHSH and CDR2 as LQKENI. V was trimmed by 3 bases and J by 4 bases, leaving 9 bases between them. The CDR3 region has the DNA TGTGCCAGCTCACCCACGGGGGGCACTGAAGCTTTCTTT. This sequence encodes CASSPTGGTEAFF.

The chain employs TRBV11-2 and TRBJ2-6; a weak D match, TRBD1 (5 bases). The ends were cut back, 1 base at V and 3 bases at J, with 7 bases in the middle. The CDR3 extends over 15 amino acids. Germline loops: CDR1 SGHAT, CDR2 FQNNGV. This chain's CDR3 is CASSLGGFGANVLTF. The CDR3 bases are TGTGCCAGCAGCTTAGGGGGCTTTGGGGCCAACGTCCTGACTTTC.

The chain links TRBV2 to TRBJ1-6; no clear D gene. This CDR3 comprises 12 residues. The V end was cut by 2 bases, the J end by 9 bases, with 5 bases between. Germline CDR1 SNHLY, CDR2 FYNNEI. The CDR3, as DNA: TGTGCCAGCAGTGAAACTAGTTCACCCCTCCACTTT. Protein sequence: CASSETSSPLHF.

V and J are TRBV19 and TRBJ1-1; D uncertain. Trimming pared 3 bases from V and 3 bases from J, leaving 8 bases between. The CDR3 is 13 residues long. Germline V gene lookup returns CDR1 LNHDA and CDR2 SQIVND (reference sequence). The DNA of the CDR3 is TGTGCCAGTAGTATGCGCACTTACACTGAAGCTTTCTTT. It encodes CASSMRTYTEAFF.

V and J are TRBV7-9 and TRBJ1-1, with 12 bases matching TRBD1. V trimming: 5 bases; J trimming: 1 base; junction bases outside the gene matches: 5. The length of the CDR3 is 16 residues. From germline, CDR1 is SEHNR and CDR2 FQNEAQ (reference sequence). The CDR3 DNA follows: TGTGCCAGCAGCGCGGGACAGGGGGCGCGGAACACTGAAGCTTTCTTT. Its protein is CASSAGQGARNTEAFF. Drawing the rest from reference TRBV7-9 and TRBJ1-1, the complete variable domain is DTGVSQNPRHKITKRGQNVTFRCDPISEHNRLYWYRQTLGQGPEFLTYFQNEAQLEKSRLLSDRFSAERPKGSFSTLEIQRTEQGDSAMYLCASSAGQGARNTEAFFGQGTRLTVV.

This clone was observed a handful of times. The chain links TRBV15 to TRBJ2-3, with 8 bases identical to TRBD2. Germline V lookup: CDR1 LNHNV, CDR2 YYDKDF (reference sequence). The trim removed 4 bases at V and 5 bases at J, leaving 8 bases unmatched. The CDR3 extends over 15 amino acids. CDR3 bases: TGTGCCACCAGCACGACGGGAGGGCCGAGAGATACGCAGTATTTT. Translated: CATSTTGGPRDTQYF.

This chain joins TRBV3-1 (or the pseudogene TRBV3-2) and TRBJ1-1; D is perhaps TRBD1 (6 bases). This CDR3 contains 13 residues. The V end lost 8 bases, the J end lost 0 bases, and 10 bases lay between the germline ends. Germline assignment: CDR1 LGHDT and CDR2 YNNKEL (reference sequence). The CDR3 region is CASSQGLNTEAFF. CDR3 nucleotides: TGTGCCAGCTCCCAGGGGTTGAACACTGAAGCTTTCTTT.

The chain recombines TRBV7-2 with TRBJ2-3; D is ambiguous. The V and J ends lost 1 base and 4 bases respectively, with 6 bases between them. This CDR3 has 13 residues. The V gene's germline CDR1 is SGHTA and CDR2 FQGNSA. Here the CDR3 reads CASSLGLPDTQYF. Written as DNA, the CDR3 is TGTGCCAGCAGCTTAGGTCTTCCAGATACGCAGTATTTT.